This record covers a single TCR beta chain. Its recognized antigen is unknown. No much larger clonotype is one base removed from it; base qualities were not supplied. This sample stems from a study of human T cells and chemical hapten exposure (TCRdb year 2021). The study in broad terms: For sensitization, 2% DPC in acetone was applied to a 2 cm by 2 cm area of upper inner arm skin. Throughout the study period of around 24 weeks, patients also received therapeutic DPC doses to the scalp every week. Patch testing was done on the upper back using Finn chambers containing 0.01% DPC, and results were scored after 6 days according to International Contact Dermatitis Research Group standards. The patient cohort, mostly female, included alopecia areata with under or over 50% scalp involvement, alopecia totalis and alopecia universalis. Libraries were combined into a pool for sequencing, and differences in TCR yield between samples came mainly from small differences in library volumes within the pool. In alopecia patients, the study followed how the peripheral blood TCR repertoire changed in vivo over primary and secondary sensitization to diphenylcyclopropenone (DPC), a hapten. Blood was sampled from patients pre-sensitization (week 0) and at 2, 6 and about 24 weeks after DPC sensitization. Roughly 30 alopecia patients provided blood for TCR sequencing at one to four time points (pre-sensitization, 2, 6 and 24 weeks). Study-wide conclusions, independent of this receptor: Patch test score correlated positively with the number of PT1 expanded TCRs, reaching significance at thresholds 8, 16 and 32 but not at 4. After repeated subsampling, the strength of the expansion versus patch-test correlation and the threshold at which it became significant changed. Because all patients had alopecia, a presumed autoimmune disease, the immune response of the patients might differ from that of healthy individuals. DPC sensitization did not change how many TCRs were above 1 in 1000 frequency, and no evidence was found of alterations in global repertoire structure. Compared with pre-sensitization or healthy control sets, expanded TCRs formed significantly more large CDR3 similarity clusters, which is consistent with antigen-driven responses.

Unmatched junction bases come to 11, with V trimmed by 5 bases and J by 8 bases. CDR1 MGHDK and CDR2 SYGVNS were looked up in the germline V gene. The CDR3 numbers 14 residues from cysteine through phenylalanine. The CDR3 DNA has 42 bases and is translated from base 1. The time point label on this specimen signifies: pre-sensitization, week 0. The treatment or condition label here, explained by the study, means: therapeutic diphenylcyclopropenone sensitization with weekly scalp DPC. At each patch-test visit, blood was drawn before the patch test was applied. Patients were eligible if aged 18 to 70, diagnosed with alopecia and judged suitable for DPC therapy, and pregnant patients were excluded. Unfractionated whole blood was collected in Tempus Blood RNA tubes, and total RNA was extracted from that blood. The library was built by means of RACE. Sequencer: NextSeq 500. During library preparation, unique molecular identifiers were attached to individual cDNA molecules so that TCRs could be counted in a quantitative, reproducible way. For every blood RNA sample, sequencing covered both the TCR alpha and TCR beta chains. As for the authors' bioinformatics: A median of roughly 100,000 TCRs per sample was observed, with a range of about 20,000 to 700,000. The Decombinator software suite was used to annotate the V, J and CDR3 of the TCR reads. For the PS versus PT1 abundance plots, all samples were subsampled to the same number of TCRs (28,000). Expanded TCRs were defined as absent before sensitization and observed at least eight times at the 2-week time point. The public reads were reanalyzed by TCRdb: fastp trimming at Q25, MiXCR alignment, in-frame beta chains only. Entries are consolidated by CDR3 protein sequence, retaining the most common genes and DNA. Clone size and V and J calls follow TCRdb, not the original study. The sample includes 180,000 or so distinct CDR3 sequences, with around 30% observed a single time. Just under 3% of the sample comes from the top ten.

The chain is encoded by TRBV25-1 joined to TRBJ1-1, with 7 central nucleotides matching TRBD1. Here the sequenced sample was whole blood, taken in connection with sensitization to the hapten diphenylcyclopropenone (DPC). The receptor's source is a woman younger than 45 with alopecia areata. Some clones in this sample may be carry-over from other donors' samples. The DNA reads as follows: TGTGCCAGCAGTAACCGGGACAGAAAAGAGGAAGCTTTCTTT. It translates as CASSNRDRKEEAFF.